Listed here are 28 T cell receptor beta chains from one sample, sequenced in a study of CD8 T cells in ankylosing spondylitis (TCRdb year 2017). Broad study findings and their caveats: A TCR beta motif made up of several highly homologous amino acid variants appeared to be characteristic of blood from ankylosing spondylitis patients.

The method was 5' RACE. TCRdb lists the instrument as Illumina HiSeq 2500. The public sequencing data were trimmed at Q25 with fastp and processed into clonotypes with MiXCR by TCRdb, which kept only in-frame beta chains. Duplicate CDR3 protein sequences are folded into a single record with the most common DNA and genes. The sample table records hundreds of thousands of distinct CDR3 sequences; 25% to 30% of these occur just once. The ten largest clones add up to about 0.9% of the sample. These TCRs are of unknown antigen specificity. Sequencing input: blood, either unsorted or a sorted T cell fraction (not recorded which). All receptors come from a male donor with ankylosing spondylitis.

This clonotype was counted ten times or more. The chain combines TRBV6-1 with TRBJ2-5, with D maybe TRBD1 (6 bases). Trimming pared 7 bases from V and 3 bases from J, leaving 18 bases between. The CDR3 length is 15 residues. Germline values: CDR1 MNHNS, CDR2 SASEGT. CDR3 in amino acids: CASKTTGSGEETQYF. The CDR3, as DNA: TGTGCCAGCAAAACGACGGGGTCAGGGGAAGAGACCCAGTACTTC.

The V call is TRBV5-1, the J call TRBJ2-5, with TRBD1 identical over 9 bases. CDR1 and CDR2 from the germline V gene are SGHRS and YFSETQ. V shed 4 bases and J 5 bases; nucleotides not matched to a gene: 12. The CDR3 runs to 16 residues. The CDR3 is CASSAGQGSVIETQYF. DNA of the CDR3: TGCGCCAGCAGCGCGGGACAGGGATCAGTAATCGAGACCCAGTACTTC.

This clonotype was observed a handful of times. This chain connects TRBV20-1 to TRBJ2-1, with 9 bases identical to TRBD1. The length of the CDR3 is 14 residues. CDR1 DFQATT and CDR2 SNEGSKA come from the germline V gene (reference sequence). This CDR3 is CSVTSGTGNNEQFF. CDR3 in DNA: TGCAGCGTCACCAGCGGGACAGGGAACAATGAGCAGTTCTTC.

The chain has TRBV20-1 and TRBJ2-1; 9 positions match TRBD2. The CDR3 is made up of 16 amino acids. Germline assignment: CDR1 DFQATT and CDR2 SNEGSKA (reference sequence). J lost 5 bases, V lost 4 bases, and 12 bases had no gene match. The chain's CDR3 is CSATPWTSVPDNEQFF. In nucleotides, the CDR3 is TGCAGTGCTACCCCCTGGACTAGCGTCCCGGACAATGAGCAGTTCTTC.

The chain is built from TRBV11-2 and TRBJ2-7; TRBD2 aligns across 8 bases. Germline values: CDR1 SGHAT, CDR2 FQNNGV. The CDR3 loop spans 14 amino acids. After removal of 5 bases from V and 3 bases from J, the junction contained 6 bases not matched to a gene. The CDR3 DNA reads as TGTGCCAGCAGCACCAGCGGGAGCGGCTACGAGCAGTACGTC. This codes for CASSTSGSGYEQYV.

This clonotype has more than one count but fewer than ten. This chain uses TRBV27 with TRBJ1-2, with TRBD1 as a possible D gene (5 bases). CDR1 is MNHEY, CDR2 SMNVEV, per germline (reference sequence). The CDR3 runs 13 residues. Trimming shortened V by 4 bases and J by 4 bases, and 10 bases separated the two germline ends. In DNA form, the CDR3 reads TGTGCCAGCAGTTCTATCACAGGCTATGGCTACACCTTC. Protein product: CASSSITGYGYTF.

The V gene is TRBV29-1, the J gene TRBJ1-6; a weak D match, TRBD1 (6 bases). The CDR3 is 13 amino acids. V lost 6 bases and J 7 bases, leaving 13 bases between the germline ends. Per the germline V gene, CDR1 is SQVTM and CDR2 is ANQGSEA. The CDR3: CSVQRDMNSPLHF. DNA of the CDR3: TGCAGCGTGCAACGGGACATGAATTCACCCCTCCACTTT.

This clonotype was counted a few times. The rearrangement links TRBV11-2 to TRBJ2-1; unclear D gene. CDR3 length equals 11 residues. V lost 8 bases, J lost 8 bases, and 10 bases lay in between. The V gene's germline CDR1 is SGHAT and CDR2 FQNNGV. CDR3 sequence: CASAVTHEQFF. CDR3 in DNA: TGTGCCAGCGCCGTAACGCATGAGCAGTTCTTC. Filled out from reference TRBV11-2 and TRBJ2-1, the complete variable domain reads EAGVAQSPRYKIIEKRQSVAFWCNPISGHATLYWYQQILGQGPKLLIQFQNNGVVDDSQLPKDRFSAERLKGVDSTLKIQPAKLEDSAVYLCASAVTHEQFFGPGTRLTVL.

The CDR3 DNA reads TGTGCCACCAGTGACGCGGTCACAGATACGCAGTATTTT. It translates to CATSDAVTDTQYF. The chain joins TRBV24-1 to TRBJ2-3, with D unclear. V lost 4 bases and J 2 bases, leaving 6 bases between the germline ends. The CDR3 runs 13 residues. From germline, CDR1 is KGHDR and CDR2 SFDVKD.

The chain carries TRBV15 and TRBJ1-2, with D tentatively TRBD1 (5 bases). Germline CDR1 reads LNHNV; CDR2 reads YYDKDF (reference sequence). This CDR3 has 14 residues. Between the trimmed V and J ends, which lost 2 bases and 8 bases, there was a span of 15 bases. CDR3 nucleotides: TGTGCCACCAGCAGAATGCGGGACCCCGAGGGCTACACCTTC. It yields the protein CATSRMRDPEGYTF.

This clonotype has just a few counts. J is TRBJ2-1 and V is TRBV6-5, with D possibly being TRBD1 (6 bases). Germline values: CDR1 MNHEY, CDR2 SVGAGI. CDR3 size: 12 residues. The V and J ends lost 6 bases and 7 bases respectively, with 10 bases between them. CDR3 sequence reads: CASRTGKNEQFF. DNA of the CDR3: TGTGCCAGCAGAACAGGGAAAAATGAGCAGTTCTTC.

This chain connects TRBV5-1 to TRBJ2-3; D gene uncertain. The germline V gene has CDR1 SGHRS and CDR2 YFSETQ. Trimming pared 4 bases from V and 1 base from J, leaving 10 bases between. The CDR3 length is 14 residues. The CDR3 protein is CASSRDGGTDTQYF. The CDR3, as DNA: TGCGCCAGCAGCAGGGATGGTGGCACAGATACGCAGTATTTT.

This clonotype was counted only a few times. CDR3 DNA: TGTGCCATCAGCGCCTTGGGTGTTTCGGCCCAAGAGACCCAGTACTTC. Its translation: CAISALGVSAQETQYF. V and J are TRBV10-3 and TRBJ2-5; D call uncertain. Germline CDR1 and CDR2: ENHRY and SYGVKD. The V and J ends lost 6 bases and 1 base respectively, with 18 bases between them. This CDR3 contains 16 residues.

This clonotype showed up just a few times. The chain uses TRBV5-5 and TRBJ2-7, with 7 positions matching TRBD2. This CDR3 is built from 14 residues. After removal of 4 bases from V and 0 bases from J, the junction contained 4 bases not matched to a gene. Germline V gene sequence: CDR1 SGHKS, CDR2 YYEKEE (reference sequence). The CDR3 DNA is TGTGCCAGCAGCACCCGGGGGGACTCCTACGAGCAGTACTTC. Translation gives CASSTRGDSYEQYF.

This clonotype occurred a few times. Written as DNA, the CDR3 is TGCAGCGTTGGCGACTACGTTTACAATGAGCAGTTCTTC. Protein sequence: CSVGDYVYNEQFF. The genes are TRBV29-1 and TRBJ2-1, with D possibly TRBD2 on 5 matching bases. V dropped 4 bases and J dropped 4 bases, with 11 bases sitting between them. Germline CDR1 is SQVTM and CDR2 is ANQGSEA. This CDR3 is 13 amino acids long.

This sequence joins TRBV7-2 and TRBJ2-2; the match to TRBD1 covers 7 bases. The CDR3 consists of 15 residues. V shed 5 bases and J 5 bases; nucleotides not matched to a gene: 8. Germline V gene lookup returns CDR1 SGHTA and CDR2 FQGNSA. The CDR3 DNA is TGTGCCAGCAGCACCCGGACAGGATGGACCGGGGAGCTGTTTTTT. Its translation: CASSTRTGWTGELFF.

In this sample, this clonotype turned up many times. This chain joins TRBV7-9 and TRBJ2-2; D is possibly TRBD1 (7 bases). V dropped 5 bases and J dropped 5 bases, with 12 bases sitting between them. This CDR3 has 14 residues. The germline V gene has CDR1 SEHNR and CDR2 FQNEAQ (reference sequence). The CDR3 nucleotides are TGTGCCAGCAGCAAGACAGGGAGGACCGGGGAGCTGTTTTTT. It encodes CASSKTGRTGELFF.

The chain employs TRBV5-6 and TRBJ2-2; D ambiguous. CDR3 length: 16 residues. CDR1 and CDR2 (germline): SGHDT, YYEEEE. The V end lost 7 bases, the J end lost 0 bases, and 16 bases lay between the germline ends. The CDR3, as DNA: TGTGCCAGCTCCCCGGTGGGCCCAGCGAACACCGGGGAGCTGTTTTTT. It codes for CASSPVGPANTGELFF.

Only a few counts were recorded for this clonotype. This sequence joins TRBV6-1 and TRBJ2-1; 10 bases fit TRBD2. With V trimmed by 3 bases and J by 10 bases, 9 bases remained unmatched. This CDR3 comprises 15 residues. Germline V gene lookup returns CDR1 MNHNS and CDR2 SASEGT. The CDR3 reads CASSDAASGSSEQFF. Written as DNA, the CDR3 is TGTGCCAGCAGTGACGCGGCTAGCGGGAGCTCGGAGCAGTTCTTC.

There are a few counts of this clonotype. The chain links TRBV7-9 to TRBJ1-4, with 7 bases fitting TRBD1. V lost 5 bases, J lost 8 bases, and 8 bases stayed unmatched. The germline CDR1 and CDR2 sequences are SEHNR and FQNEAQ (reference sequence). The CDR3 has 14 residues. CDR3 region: CASSKRTGYEKLFF. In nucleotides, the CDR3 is TGTGCCAGCAGCAAAAGGACAGGTTACGAAAAACTGTTTTTT.

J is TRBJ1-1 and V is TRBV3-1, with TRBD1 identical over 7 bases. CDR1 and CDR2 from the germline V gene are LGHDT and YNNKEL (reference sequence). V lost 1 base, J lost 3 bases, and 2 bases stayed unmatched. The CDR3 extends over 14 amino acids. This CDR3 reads CASSQGTGDTEAFF. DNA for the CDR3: TGTGCCAGCAGCCAAGGGACAGGAGACACTGAAGCTTTCTTT. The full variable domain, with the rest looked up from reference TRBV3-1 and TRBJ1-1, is DTAVSQTPKYLVTQMGNDKSIKCEQNLGHDTMYWYKQDSKKFLKIMFSYNNKELIINETVPNRFSPKSPDKAHLNLHINSLELGDSAVYFCASSQGTGDTEAFFGQGTRLTVV.

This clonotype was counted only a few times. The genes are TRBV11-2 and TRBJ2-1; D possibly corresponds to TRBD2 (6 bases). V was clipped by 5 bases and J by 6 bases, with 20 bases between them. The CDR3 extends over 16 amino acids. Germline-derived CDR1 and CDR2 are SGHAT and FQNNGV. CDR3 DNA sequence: TGTGCCAGCAGCCTAGGTGCGGGATCCCCTTTCAATGAGCAGTTCTTC. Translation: CASSLGAGSPFNEQFF.

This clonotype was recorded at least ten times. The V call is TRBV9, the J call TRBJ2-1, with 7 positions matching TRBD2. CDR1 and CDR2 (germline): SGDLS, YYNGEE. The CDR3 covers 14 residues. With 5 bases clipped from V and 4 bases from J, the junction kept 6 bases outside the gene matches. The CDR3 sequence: CASSDLAEYNEQFF. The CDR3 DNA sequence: TGTGCCAGCAGTGACCTAGCGGAGTACAATGAGCAGTTCTTC.

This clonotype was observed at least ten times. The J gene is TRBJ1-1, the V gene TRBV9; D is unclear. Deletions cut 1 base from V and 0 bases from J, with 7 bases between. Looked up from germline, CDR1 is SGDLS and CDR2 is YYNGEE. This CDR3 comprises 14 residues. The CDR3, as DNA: TGTGCCAGCAGCGTATCCGGGATGAACACTGAAGCTTTCTTT. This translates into CASSVSGMNTEAFF.

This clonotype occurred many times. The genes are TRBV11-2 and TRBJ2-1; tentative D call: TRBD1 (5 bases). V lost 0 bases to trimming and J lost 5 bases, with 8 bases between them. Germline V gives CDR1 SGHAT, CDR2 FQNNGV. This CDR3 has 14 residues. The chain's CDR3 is CASSLDPQDNEQFF. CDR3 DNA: TGTGCCAGCAGCTTAGATCCACAGGACAATGAGCAGTTCTTC. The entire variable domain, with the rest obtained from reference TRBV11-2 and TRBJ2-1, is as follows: EAGVAQSPRYKIIEKRQSVAFWCNPISGHATLYWYQQILGQGPKLLIQFQNNGVVDDSQLPKDRFSAERLKGVDSTLKIQPAKLEDSAVYLCASSLDPQDNEQFFGPGTRLTVL.

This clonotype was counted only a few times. CDR3 loop: CASSLPSGRTHEQFF. The CDR3 nucleotides are TGTGCCAGCAGCTTACCTAGCGGGAGAACGCATGAGCAGTTCTTC. The V gene is TRBV11-2, the J gene TRBJ2-1; TRBD2 aligns across 10 bases. V trimming: 2 bases; J trimming: 8 bases; junction bases outside the gene matches: 6. CDR3 length: 15 residues. The V gene's germline CDR1 is SGHAT and CDR2 FQNNGV.

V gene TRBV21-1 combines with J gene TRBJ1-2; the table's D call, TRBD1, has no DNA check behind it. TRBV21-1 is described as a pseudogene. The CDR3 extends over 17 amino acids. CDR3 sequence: CASSKKLGQTRRYGYTF. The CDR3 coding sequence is TGTGCCAGCAGCAAAAAATTGGGACAGACGCGAAGGTATGGCTACACCTTC.

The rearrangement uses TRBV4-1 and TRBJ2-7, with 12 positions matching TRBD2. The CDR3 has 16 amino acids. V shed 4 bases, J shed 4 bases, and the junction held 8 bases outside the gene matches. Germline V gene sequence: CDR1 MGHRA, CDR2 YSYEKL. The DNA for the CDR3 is TGCGCCAGCAGCCCGCAAGGACTAGCGGGATGGTACGAGCAGTACGTC. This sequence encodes CASSPQGLAGWYEQYV.